This T cell receptor (beta chain) appears in the sequencing data of a study of T cells after yellow fever vaccination. TCRdb reprocessed the 5' RACE reads with MiXCR, giving one entry per CDR3 protein. Here the sample spans about 210,000 distinct CDR3 sequences, about 3% being singletons. This clonotype was detected ten times or more. J was trimmed by 3 bases and V by 0 bases; bases with no gene match: 8. CDR1 is KGHDR and CDR2 is SFDVKD in the germline V gene. This CDR3 contains 17 residues. The receptor was derived from a man younger than 35 who received the YFV17D yellow fever vaccine. Sample: CD4+ T cells sorted from PBMCs, taken 10 days after the yellow fever booster vaccination. The V call is TRBV24-1, the J call TRBJ2-3; 7 bases map to TRBD2. The CDR3 sequence is CATSDLPREVPTDTQYF. The CDR3 nucleotides read TGTGCCACCAGTGATTTGCCCCGGGAGGTCCCTACAGATACGCAGTATTTT.